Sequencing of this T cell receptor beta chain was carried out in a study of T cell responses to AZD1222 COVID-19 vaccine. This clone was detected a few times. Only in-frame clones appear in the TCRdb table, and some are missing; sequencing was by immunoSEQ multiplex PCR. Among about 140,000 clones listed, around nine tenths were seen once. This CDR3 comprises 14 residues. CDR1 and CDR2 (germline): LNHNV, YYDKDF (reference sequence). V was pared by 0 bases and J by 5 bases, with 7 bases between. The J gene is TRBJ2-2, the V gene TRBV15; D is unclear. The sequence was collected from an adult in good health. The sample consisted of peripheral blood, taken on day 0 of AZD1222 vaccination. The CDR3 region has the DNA TGTGCCACCAGCAGAGATTTCCTGACCGGGGAGCTGTTTTTT. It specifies CATSRDFLTGELFF.